The 6 T cell receptor beta chains below come from one sample, sequenced in a study of blood T cell repertoires in COVID-19 (dated by TCRdb to the early 2020s). Library method: the immunoSEQ multiplex PCR assay. Here the immuneACCESS table is served through TCRdb, limited to in-frame sequences with V and J called. Missing clones are a known gap in these copies; in checked studies unresolved V genes cover under half, and the rest lacks a known reason. The sample contains roughly 290,000 clones, around four fifths of them found a single time. The ten largest account for approximately 4.1% of the sample. The sample was peripheral blood. The receptors were sampled from a woman in her forties or fifties with active or convalescent COVID-19.

The gene calls are TRBV27 and TRBJ1-1; the match to TRBD1 covers 7 bases. In germline, CDR1 is MNHEY, CDR2 SMNVEV (reference sequence). The CDR3 extends over 18 amino acids. Trimming removed 3 bases from V and 2 bases from J; junction bases left unmatched: 15. The CDR3 coding sequence is TGTGCCAGCAGTTTTTCCGTGACCTGGGACAGCCCTAACACTGAAGCTTTCTTT. As protein: CASSFSVTWDSPNTEAFF.

The chain recombines TRBV11-2 with TRBJ2-1, with 10 bases lining up with TRBD2. Germline V CDR1 and CDR2: SGHAT, FQNNGV. The CDR3 runs 15 residues. Trimming at V came to 5 bases and at J to 1 base, leaving 2 bases not matched to a gene. The CDR3 nucleotides read TGTGCCAGCAGCCTAGCGGGAGTATCCTACAATGAGCAGTTCTTC. It translates to CASSLAGVSYNEQFF.

The V gene is TRBV27, the J gene TRBJ2-1, with a possible D match to TRBD2 (5 bases). The CDR3 length is 16 residues. Between the trimmed V and J ends, which lost 0 bases and 8 bases, there was a span of 17 bases. Germline V gives CDR1 MNHEY, CDR2 SMNVEV (reference sequence). CDR3 sequence (DNA): TGTGCCAGCAGTTTATCGGCTAGCTGGCGGCCGGATGAGCAGTTCTTC. Its protein product is CASSLSASWRPDEQFF.

V is TRBV7-8 and J is TRBJ2-7; 10 bases align to TRBD1. Germline-derived CDR1 and CDR2 are SGHVS and FQNEAQ. Losses at the gene ends were 6 bases for V and 1 base for J; bases not matched to a gene: 18. This CDR3 spans 19 amino acids. This chain's CDR3 is CASRGGRDRGIDFSYEQYF. The CDR3, as DNA: TGTGCCAGCAGGGGGGGTAGGGACAGGGGTATCGATTTTTCCTACGAGCAGTACTTC.

In its sample, this clone was seen once. This chain connects TRBV28 to TRBJ2-2, with TRBD1 matching over 7 bases. The CDR3 is 13 amino acids. J was trimmed by 7 bases and V by 5 bases; bases with no gene match: 4. Germline CDR1 is MDHEN and CDR2 is SYDVKM. CDR3: CASSMQGVGELFF. The CDR3 DNA is TGTGCCAGCAGTATGCAGGGGGTCGGGGAGCTGTTTTTT.

The chain couples TRBV11-2 to TRBJ2-3; 7 bases are a match to TRBD2. The length of the CDR3 is 16 residues. Per the germline V gene, CDR1 is SGHAT and CDR2 is FQNNGV. With 6 bases clipped from V and 2 bases from J, the junction kept 11 bases outside the gene matches. The CDR3 loop reads CASRGGTGLNTDTQYF. CDR3 nucleotides: TGTGCCAGCAGGGGGGGGACGGGACTTAACACAGATACGCAGTATTTT.